What follows describes a single T cell receptor (beta chain). Its recognized antigen is unknown. The sample holds no much larger clone one base away, and base qualities are not on file. The time point label on this specimen signifies: about 28 days (+/-7) after the second vaccine dose. AZD1222 recipients with second doses at about 4 weeks or about 12 weeks were pooled, because spike-specific TCR depth and breadth did not differ between schedules. The vaccinee samples were drawn from two UK trials, COV001 and COV002, one of which was a single-blind randomized controlled phase 2/3 trial testing AZD1222 (ChAdOx1 nCoV-19) in healthy adults. For TCRbeta chain sequencing, PBMC samples from trial participants were taken at day 0 and at day 28 after the second dose. These data originate in a study of T cell responses to AZD1222 COVID-19 vaccine (dated by TCRdb to the early 2020s). Regarding the complete study: TCR sequencing covered fewer than 250 trial participants: nearly 210 given two doses of AZD1222 and 26 given two doses of MenACWY control vaccine. Trial participants were enrolled by age into subgroups of 18-55, 56-69 and 70-plus years, and around 140, 26 and 57 TCR-sequenced participants, respectively, were included in these subgroups.

Here is what the overall study found, with its caveats: Only six or seven AZD1222 recipients were SARS-CoV-2 seropositive at baseline, limiting conclusions about previously exposed vaccinees. Spike-specific TCR breadth and depth rose significantly after two AZD1222 doses compared with day 0 and with MenACWY recipients. The vaccine-associated CD4 TCRs covered the entire spike protein, and the dominant responses fell in regions 160-218 and 743-854. Nearly half of unique spike-specific TCRs reportedly recognized epitopes outside regions mutated in the B.1.351 and B.1.1.7 variants. Participants were mostly white British and included more females than males, and it was suggested by the authors that clonal diversity may have been underestimated. In the small 56-69-year group, the increase in depth fell short of significance, most likely because of low power. No day 14 peak-response samples were available, so repertoires were characterized only after the peak T cell response.

Reading the germline V gene (reference sequence) gives CDR1 SEHNR and CDR2 FQNEAQ. CDR3 length: 15 amino acids, cysteine to phenylalanine. Here the CDR3 DNA is all that survives: 45 bases in frame from base 1. V loses 3 bases of germline sequence and J loses 9 bases, and the interval between the two ends is 18 bases. The CDR3 regions of human TCRbeta chains were subjected to immunosequencing. The authors' pipeline ran thus. TCRs in the repertoires were matched against a reference library of SARS-CoV-2-specific TCRs that had been generated with the MIRA antigen-specificity platform. Breadth was defined as the fraction of unique TCRs that were SARS-CoV-2-associated. Depth was defined as the fraction of total T cells that were SARS-CoV-2-associated. Using the MIRA data, every spike-specific TCR was mapped to the spike region that the TCR reacted to and assigned to either a CD4 or a CD8 class. Log10-transformed breadth and depth values were compared by one-way ANOVA with Sidak's multiple comparisons tests. Sourced from immuneACCESS, this table was stored by TCRdb with only in-frame sequences that have V and J called. A share of the clones is absent; for the studies checked, an unresolved V gene accounts for under half, and the remainder has no known explanation. V, J and clone size reflect that table, while D and trimming were determined from the DNA. The sample yields under 150,000 clones; 85% to 90% were counted once. In total, the top ten clones hold 1.5% to 2% of the sample.

The chain couples TRBV7-9 to TRBJ2-1, with TRBD2 perhaps the D gene, on 5 matching bases. Source: peripheral blood, taken 28 days after the second AZD1222 dose. This TCR derives from an adult who received the AZD1222 COVID-19 vaccine. The CDR3 amino acid sequence is: CASSLGAASPGEQFF. The DNA reads TGTGCCAGCAGCTTGGGAGCGGCCTCCCCAGGTGAGCAGTTCTTC.